These 30 T cell receptor beta chains share one sample of origin, sequenced in a study of control samples from healthy donors and cancer patients (TCRdb year 2020). Receptors were amplified or captured by the immunoSEQ multiplex PCR assay. TCRdb holds this immuneACCESS table with in-frame rearrangements only. Some clones are missing; in checked studies, unresolved V genes explain under half, and the rest has no known cause. Within this sample are some 130,000 clones, with 80% to 95% of them counted one time only. The ten largest make up approximately 10% of the sample. The material sequenced was blood. The receptor set was obtained from a man aged 25 to 40 in good health.

The chain carries TRBV19 and TRBJ2-1; no clear D. The germline V gene has CDR1 LNHDA and CDR2 SQIVND (reference sequence). Trimming shortened V by 1 base and J by 8 bases, and 12 bases separated the two germline ends. The CDR3 is made up of 14 amino acids. The CDR3 DNA reads as TGTGCCAGTAGTATAGGGAACTCCCGCCATGAGCAGTTCTTC. Translated, it gives CASSIGNSRHEQFF. Full variable domain (remainder filled in from reference TRBV19 and TRBJ2-1): DGGITQSPKYLFRKEGQNVTLSCEQNLNHDAMYWYRQDPGQGLRLIYYSQIVNDFQKGDIAEGYSVSREKKESFPLTVTSAQKNPTAFYLCASSIGNSRHEQFFGPGTRLTVL.

V gene TRBV5-1 combines with J gene TRBJ2-3; tentatively, D is TRBD2 (6 bases). CDR3 length: 15 amino acids. V lost 0 bases to trimming and J lost 4 bases, with 12 bases between them. Germline values: CDR1 SGHRS, CDR2 YFSETQ. CDR3: CASSLAGVGPDTQYF. Written as DNA, the CDR3 is TGCGCCAGCAGCTTGGCGGGGGTCGGCCCAGATACGCAGTATTTT.

CDR3 region: CASSLEGLAAYNEQFF. Here the CDR3 DNA reads TGCGCCAGCAGCCTAGAGGGACTAGCCGCCTACAATGAGCAGTTCTTC. This sequence joins TRBV4-1 and TRBJ2-1; 9 bases align to TRBD2. J lost 2 bases, V lost 4 bases, and 6 bases had no gene match. Germline V gene lookup returns CDR1 MGHRA and CDR2 YSYEKL. This CDR3 has 16 residues.

This rearrangement joins TRBV4-1 to TRBJ1-4; D gene ambiguous. Trimming shortened V by 5 bases and J by 3 bases, and 22 bases separated the two germline ends. Germline assignment: CDR1 MGHRA and CDR2 YSYEKL. CDR3 size: 18 residues. The CDR3 loop is CASSKVGGPGISNEKLFF. In nucleotides, the CDR3 is TGCGCCAGCAGCAAAGTTGGCGGTCCGGGTATTTCTAATGAAAAACTGTTTTTT.

CDR3 nucleotides: TGTGCCAGCAGTTTTCCTCAGGGGTTTACTAGCGGGAGGCCTAGCACAGATACGCAGTATTTT. It translates to CASSFPQGFTSGRPSTDTQYF. The chain combines TRBV28 with TRBJ2-3; 12 bases map to TRBD2. J lost 0 bases, V lost 3 bases, and 16 bases had no gene match. Germline assignment: CDR1 MDHEN and CDR2 SYDVKM. The CDR3 has 21 amino acids.

The V gene is TRBV10-3, the J gene TRBJ2-1, with 13 bases lining up with TRBD2. The CDR3 spans 16 residues. Germline CDR1 is ENHRY and CDR2 is SYGVKD. J was trimmed by 4 bases and V by 6 bases; bases with no gene match: 6. The CDR3 DNA is TGTGCCATCAGACGACTAGCGGGAGGTGATTACAATGAGCAGTTCTTC. Its translation: CAIRRLAGGDYNEQFF.

The CDR3 spells CASSAVQDETNYGYTF. DNA for the CDR3: TGTGCCAGCAGCGCCGTACAGGATGAAACTAACTATGGCTACACCTTC. The chain uses TRBV2 and TRBJ1-2; TRBD1 might be the D (5 bases). From germline, CDR1 is SNHLY and CDR2 FYNNEI. Trimming took off 6 bases at V and 0 bases at J, with 17 bases between the two ends. The CDR3 extends over 16 amino acids.

The V gene is TRBV19, the J gene TRBJ2-7; 7 bases match TRBD2. The CDR3 is 15 residues long. Germline CDR1 and CDR2: LNHDA and SQIVND (reference sequence). After removal of 1 base from V and 1 base from J, the junction contained 4 bases not matched to a gene. CDR3 sequence reads: CASSIASGGSYEQYF. The CDR3, as DNA: TGTGCCAGTAGTATAGCCTCGGGGGGATCCTACGAGCAGTACTTC.

The gene calls are TRBV28 and TRBJ1-2; D gene uncertain. Germline CDR1 MDHEN, CDR2 SYDVKM. The V end lost 5 bases, the J end lost 1 base, and 8 bases lay between the germline ends. The CDR3 contains 13 residues. The CDR3 protein is CASSDQYNYGYTF. The CDR3 DNA sequence: TGTGCCAGCAGTGATCAATATAACTATGGCTACACCTTC.

The table lists this clone with a few counts. The J gene is TRBJ1-1, the V gene TRBV7-9; D is uncertain. The CDR3 consists of 14 residues. Trimming cost V 1 base and J 1 base, with 7 bases left between them. CDR1 is SEHNR and CDR2 is FQNEAQ in the germline V gene (reference sequence). The CDR3 sequence: CASSLEMGNTEAFF. DNA for the CDR3: TGTGCCAGCAGCTTAGAGATGGGGAACACTGAAGCTTTCTTT.

This clone was recorded once. The J gene is TRBJ1-1, the V gene TRBV10-2; 7 bases align to TRBD1. In germline, CDR1 is WSHSY, CDR2 SAAADI. This CDR3 is built from 15 residues. V lost 3 bases and J lost 3; bases outside the gene matches: 7. The CDR3 region has the DNA TGCGCCAGCAGTGAAAGACAGGGCCCGGACACTGAAGCTTTCTTT. This gives the protein CASSERQGPDTEAFF.

The rearrangement joins TRBV7-9 to TRBJ2-7, with D possibly called TRBD1 or TRBD2 (6 bases each). The germline gives CDR1 SEHNR, CDR2 FQNEAQ (reference sequence). With 8 bases removed from V and 1 base from J, the gap between germline ends came to 12 bases. The CDR3 contains 13 residues. The CDR3 is CASEGGRSYEQYF. CDR3 coding DNA: TGTGCCAGCGAAGGGGGGAGGTCCTACGAGCAGTACTTC.

The genes are TRBV9 and TRBJ2-1; 10 bases map to TRBD2. CDR1 is SGDLS, CDR2 YYNGEE, per germline. The junction had 3 bases not matched to a gene; V was cut back by 1 base and J by 5 bases. The CDR3 contains 15 residues. This CDR3 is CASSVLAGGNNEQFF. The DNA of the CDR3 is TGTGCCAGCAGCGTATTAGCGGGAGGAAACAATGAGCAGTTCTTC.

About this clone itself: Mismatch with germline at one junction end may stem from a read error. The genes are TRBV15 and TRBJ2-5; 9 nucleotides line up with TRBD2. The germline CDR1 and CDR2 sequences are LNHNV and YYDKDF (reference sequence). This CDR3 spans 12 amino acids. The CDR3 bases are TGTGCCACCAGAGGAGCGGGAGGCCGACTGCACTTC. Its translation is CATRGAGGRLHF. The full variable domain, completed using reference TRBV15 and TRBJ2-5, is DAMVIQNPRYQVTQFGKPVTLSCSQTLNHNVMYWYQQKSSQAPKLLFHYYDKDFNNEADTPDNFQSRRPNTSFCFLDIRSPGLGDTAMYLCATRGAGGRLHFGPGTRLLVL.

The genes are TRBV27 and TRBJ1-2; D may be TRBD1 (6 bases). V lost 5 bases and J lost 0, with 19 bases in between. Germline V gene data show CDR1 as MNHEY and CDR2 as SMNVEV (reference sequence). The length of the CDR3 is 17 residues. CDR3 coding DNA: TGTGCCAGCAGTCGAAAGCTCCGGGACACTTCTAACTATGGCTACACCTTC. This encodes CASSRKLRDTSNYGYTF.

The chain has TRBV7-9 and TRBJ2-2; 7 bases agree with TRBD1. Germline V gene sequence: CDR1 SEHNR, CDR2 FQNEAQ (reference sequence). The CDR3 has 16 amino acids. Trimming cost V 2 bases and J 2 bases; bases outside gene matches: 5. CDR3 DNA sequence: TGTGCCAGCAGCTTACAAGAGGGGGCTAACACCGGGGAGCTGTTTTTT. This encodes CASSLQEGANTGELFF.

In DNA, the CDR3 is TGCGCCAGCAGCTTATCAGACGGAAGCTATGGCTACACCTTC. Protein sequence: CASSLSDGSYGYTF. The gene calls are TRBV5-1 and TRBJ1-2, with D hard to call. Germline CDR1 is SGHRS and CDR2 is YFSETQ. V dropped 2 bases and J dropped 4 bases, with 12 bases sitting between them. This CDR3 region has 14 residues.

This chain links TRBV19 with TRBJ1-1; D gene uncertain. The CDR3 loop spans 14 amino acids. CDR1 LNHDA and CDR2 SQIVND come from the germline V gene (reference sequence). Trimming left V 5 bases short and J 1 base short, with 11 bases between. The CDR3 DNA reads as TGTGCCAGTAGTTATAGGGCGGGGAACACTGAAGCTTTCTTT. Translation: CASSYRAGNTEAFF.

Written as DNA, the CDR3 is TGTGCCAGTAGCCTAACTCTGAGCGGGGGGTACAATCAGCCCCAGCATTTT. The encoded protein is CASSLTLSGGYNQPQHF. The chain recombines TRBV19 with TRBJ1-5, with D tentatively TRBD1 (5 bases). Trimming removed 6 bases from V and 3 bases from J, with 21 bases in between. Germline V gene sequence: CDR1 LNHDA, CDR2 SQIVND (reference sequence). This CDR3 region has 17 residues.

This chain uses TRBV15 with TRBJ1-6; TRBD1 is a possible D gene (5 bases). Per germline, CDR1 LNHNV and CDR2 YYDKDF (reference sequence). V was shortened by 2 bases and J by 3 bases, with 11 bases between the two germline ends. CDR3 length: 16 residues. This CDR3 reads CATSRQSGVYNSPLHF. The DNA for the CDR3 is TGTGCCACCAGCAGACAATCGGGGGTCTATAATTCACCCCTCCACTTT.

This rearrangement joins TRBV7-3 to TRBJ2-6, with TRBD2 matching over 10 bases. Germline CDR1 SGHTA, CDR2 FQGTGA. J lost 1 base, V lost 1 base, and 10 bases had no gene match. This CDR3 has 20 residues. This CDR3 reads CASSLRPGLAFESGANVLTF. CDR3 bases: TGTGCCAGCAGCTTAAGGCCGGGACTAGCGTTTGAATCTGGGGCCAACGTCCTGACTTTC.

The gene calls are TRBV28 and TRBJ2-7; 7 nucleotides align to TRBD2. The CDR3 loop spans 18 amino acids. Germline CDR1 reads MDHEN; CDR2 reads SYDVKM. With 3 bases clipped from V and 2 bases from J, the junction kept 16 bases outside the gene matches. The CDR3 is CASSLFVIQVGGTYEQYF. The CDR3 DNA reads as TGTGCCAGCAGTTTGTTCGTTATTCAGGTGGGAGGGACCTACGAGCAGTACTTC.

The rearrangement links TRBV9 to TRBJ1-4; weak D call: TRBD1 (5 bases). Germline assignment: CDR1 SGDLS and CDR2 YYNGEE. The V end lost 0 bases, the J end lost 8 bases, and 14 bases lay between the germline ends. The CDR3 spans 15 residues. CDR3 sequence (DNA): TGTGCCAGCAGCGTAGTAGCAGGGAGCGGCGAAAAACTGTTTTTT. As protein: CASSVVAGSGEKLFF.

This clone came up once. This chain connects TRBV27 to TRBJ1-1; the D is unclear. Per germline, CDR1 MNHEY and CDR2 SMNVEV (reference sequence). Between the trimmed V and J ends, which lost 3 bases and 0 bases, there was a span of 5 bases. The CDR3 loop spans 13 amino acids. The CDR3 DNA sequence: TGTGCCAGCAGTTTTGTAGTGAACACTGAAGCTTTCTTT. Translating gives CASSFVVNTEAFF.

This chain uses TRBV24-1 with TRBJ2-3; no firm D call. Trimming took off 6 bases at V and 2 bases at J, with 2 bases between the two ends. The CDR3 loop spans 11 amino acids. The germline V gene has CDR1 KGHDR and CDR2 SFDVKD. CDR3 sequence (DNA): TGTGCCACCAGTTTCACAGATACGCAGTATTTT. Amino acid sequence: CATSFTDTQYF.

V and J are TRBV28 and TRBJ2-1, with TRBD1 identical over 8 bases. Germline trimming cut 5 bases from V and 7 bases from J; bases unmatched to any gene: 10. Germline V gene sequence: CDR1 MDHEN, CDR2 SYDVKM. The CDR3 length is 15 residues. CDR3: CASSPRKGQANEQFF. In DNA, the CDR3 is TGTGCCAGCAGTCCCCGGAAGGGACAGGCGAATGAGCAGTTCTTC.

V is TRBV6-4 and J is TRBJ2-1; D is unresolved. Trimming pared 6 bases from V and 6 bases from J, leaving 18 bases between. Germline CDR1 is MRHNA and CDR2 is SNTAGT. The CDR3 loop spans 15 amino acids. The CDR3 region is CASSPSRVASNEQFF. DNA for the CDR3: TGTGCCAGCAGCCCTTCCCGGGTGGCGAGCAATGAGCAGTTCTTC.

The chain joins TRBV28 to TRBJ2-1; D perhaps matches TRBD2 (6 bases). V was trimmed by 3 bases and J by 6 bases, leaving 12 bases between them. This CDR3 contains 14 residues. CDR1 and CDR2 from the germline V gene are MDHEN and SYDVKM. The CDR3 here is CASSFGGGPNEQFF. In nucleotides, the CDR3 is TGTGCCAGCAGTTTCGGGGGAGGACCCAATGAGCAGTTCTTC. The full variable domain, in which reference TRBV28 and TRBJ2-1 provide the parts outside the CDR3, is DVKVTQSSRYLVKRTGEKVFLECVQDMDHENMFWYRQDPGLGLRLIYFSYDVKMKEKGDIPEGYSVSREKKERFSLILESASTNQTSMYLCASSFGGGPNEQFFGPGTRLTVL.

This rearrangement joins TRBV28 to TRBJ1-5; D gene ambiguous. V gave up 6 bases and J gave up 0 bases, with 12 bases separating them. CDR1 is MDHEN, CDR2 SYDVKM, per germline. The length of the CDR3 is 15 residues. Written as DNA, the CDR3 is TGTGCCAGCAGCCCTCTACAGTTTAGCAATCAGCCCCAGCATTTT. Its translation: CASSPLQFSNQPQHF.

The V gene is TRBV10-3, the J gene TRBJ1-1, with TRBD1 matching over 9 bases. The CDR3 has 16 amino acids. Trimming removed 4 bases from V and 4 bases from J; junction bases left unmatched: 10. Germline V gene sequence: CDR1 ENHRY, CDR2 SYGVKD. The CDR3, as DNA: TGTGCCATCAGTGGTCTGGGACAGGGTAAGGGCACTGAAGCTTTCTTT. It is translated as CAISGLGQGKGTEAFF.